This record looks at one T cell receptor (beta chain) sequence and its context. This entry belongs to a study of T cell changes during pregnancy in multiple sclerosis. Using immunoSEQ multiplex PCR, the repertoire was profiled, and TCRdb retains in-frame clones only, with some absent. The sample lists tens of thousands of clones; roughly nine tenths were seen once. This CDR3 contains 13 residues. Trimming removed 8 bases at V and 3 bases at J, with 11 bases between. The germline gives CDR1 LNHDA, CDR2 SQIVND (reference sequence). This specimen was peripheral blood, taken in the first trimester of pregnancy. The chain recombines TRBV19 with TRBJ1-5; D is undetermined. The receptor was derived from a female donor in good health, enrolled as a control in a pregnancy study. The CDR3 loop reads CASLGGHNQPQHF. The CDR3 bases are TGTGCCAGTCTTGGAGGCCACAATCAGCCCCAGCATTTT.